This T cell receptor beta chain was observed in a study of blood T cell repertoires in COVID-19. Study details: Both acute and convalescent COVID-19 samples were obtained from the United States, Italy and Spain. The analysed material was cDNA or gDNA that came from T cells, B-cell-depleted T cells, or PBMCs.

Clones were read by immunoSEQ multiplex PCR, and TCRdb kept only the in-frame ones, dropping some. The table has about 200,000 clones, roughly 80% seen once. Sample: peripheral blood. The receptor's source is a woman older than 75 with acute or convalescent COVID-19.

This CDR3 is CAWSVGGGGNQPQHF. The CDR3 coding sequence is TGTGCCTGGAGTGTTGGAGGGGGCGGCAATCAGCCCCAGCATTTT. The chain joins TRBV30 to TRBJ1-5; 7 nucleotides agree with TRBD1. With V trimmed by 0 bases and J by 2 bases, 4 bases remained unmatched. Germline V gene data show CDR1 as GTSNPN and CDR2 as SVGIG (reference sequence). The CDR3 extends over 15 amino acids. The full variable domain, completed using reference TRBV30 and TRBJ1-5, is SQTIHQWPATLVQPVGSPLSLECTVEGTSNPNLYWYRQAAGRGLQLLFYSVGIGQISSEVPQNLSASRPQDRQFILSSKKLLLSDSGFYLCAWSVGGGGNQPQHFGDGTRLSIL.